This TCR beta chain was profiled in a study of molecular identifiers for immune sequencing clone quantification. Overall study context: In replicates, the authors split RNA from roughly 20,000 or 100,000 naive CD8 cells five ways and sequenced four. Notes on the study in general: Clones with over 20 RNA copies captured over 98% of effector molecules but under 1% of naive ones.

As to this clonotype: What it binds is unknown. This clone may be a read error of a much larger clone one base away.

Germline V CDR1 and CDR2: SQVTM, ANQGSEA. V lost 6 bases and J 3 bases, leaving 15 bases between the germline ends. This CDR3 comprises 13 residues. TCRdb passed the PCR reads through MiXCR, listing each CDR3 protein once. The sample consists of around 480,000 distinct CDR3 sequences, less than 30% of them appearing once. Source material for naive CD8 libraries was about 17,000 to 1,100,000 sorted cells, with 10%, 30% or 50% RNA. The V gene is TRBV29-1, the J gene TRBJ2-7, with unresolved D. The specimen sequenced was naive CD8+ T cells from blood, with Jurkat cell RNA spiked in. Subset indicated: FACS-sorted CD8+CD4-CCR7+CD45RA+ naive T cells. This TCR was sampled from a human donor in good health. Some libraries in this study had Jurkat cell RNA spiked in. CDR3 in amino acids: CSVRFGPIYEQYF. The CDR3 DNA sequence: TGCAGCGTCAGGTTTGGTCCGATCTACGAGCAGTACTTC.